In this sample, the clone carrying this TCR beta chain turned up a few times. The CDR3 has 14 amino acids. V shed 4 bases, J shed 4 bases, and the junction held 6 bases outside the gene matches. In germline, CDR1 is SGHNT, CDR2 YYREEE (reference sequence). This sample was included in a study of blood T cell repertoires in COVID-19. Looking at the study overall: Sites across the United States, Italy and Spain contributed samples from acute and convalescent COVID-19. Sample material is recorded as cDNA or gDNA derived from T cells, B-cell-depleted T cells, or PBMCs.

Seattle researchers signed up patients amid active infection and tracked them longitudinally. Authors' processing steps: For nucleated cells, counts were estimated from reference gene primer amplification. This table comes from immunoSEQ multiplex PCR, and its TCRdb copy is limited to in-frame clones, with some not included. For V, J and clone size, that table is used; D and trimming come from the DNA. The sample has 150,000 to 200,000 clones, around 81% seen once. The sequence derives from a woman older than 75 with COVID-19, enrolled during active disease. Sequences were obtained from peripheral blood. The chain links TRBV5-4 to TRBJ2-3; 7 bases match TRBD1. This CDR3 reads CASSRPDRADTQYF. In DNA form, the CDR3 reads TGTGCCAGCAGCCGACCTGACAGGGCAGATACGCAGTATTTT.